A selection of T cell receptor beta chains follows, all from one sample in a study of shared clonotypes between healthy human individuals. The protocol was immunoSEQ multiplex PCR, while the TCRdb copy is restricted to in-frame clones and leaves out a portion. The profile shows 2 million to 3 million clones, around nine tenths of them singletons. The sample taken for sequencing was naive CD4+ T cells sorted from blood. Receptors originate from a man between 18 and 35 years old in good health. The CDR3 runs from the conserved cysteine through the conserved F or W. The D gene is left open where the match is weak. Part of the rows lack a size; the others show once, few, many or a class for expanded clones.

J	D	length	size	V	CDR3	DNA
TRBJ2-5	.	13	.	TRBV6-4	CASSDRVGETQYF	TGTGCCAGCAGTGACAGGGTAGGAGAGACCCAGTACTTC
TRBJ1-5	TRBD1	15	.	TRBV19	CASRTGGSLNQPQHF	TGTGCCAGTAGGACAGGGGGCTCTTTGAATCAGCCCCAGCATTTT
TRBJ1-1	TRBD1	15	.	TRBV15	CATSRDWTGNTEAFF	TGTGCCACCAGCAGAGATTGGACAGGGAACACTGAAGCTTTCTTT
TRBJ2-7	TRBD1	15	once	TRBV10-1	CASPATHRGSYEQYF	TGCGCCAGCCCCGCTACTCACAGGGGATCCTACGAGCAGTACTTC
TRBJ2-7	.	15	.	TRBV7-2	CASSLESGDPSEQYF	TGTGCCAGCAGCTTAGAGAGCGGAGACCCCTCCGAGCAGTACTTC
TRBJ2-3	TRBD1	15	.	TRBV7-9	CASSAGQGLIDTQYF	TGTGCCAGCAGCGCGGGACAGGGACTCATAGATACGCAGTATTTT
TRBJ1-2	.	14	.	TRBV5-4	CASSLGPDNYGYTF	TGTGCCAGCAGCTTAGGACCGGACAACTATGGCTACACCTTC
TRBJ2-3	.	15	.	TRBV6-5	CASGLTQGSADTQYF	TGTGCCAGCGGACTCACGCAGGGGTCAGCAGATACGCAGTATTTT
TRBJ1-1	TRBD1	15	few	TRBV19	CASSRQGRGNTEAFF	TGTGCCAGTAGTCGACAGGGTAGGGGGAACACTGAAGCTTTCTTT
TRBJ2-1	.	12	.	TRBV29-1	CSVTTTYNEQFF	TGCAGCGTAACCACTACCTACAATGAGCAGTTCTTC
TRBJ2-1	.	15	.	TRBV30	CASVALGSGYNEQFF	TGTGCCTCCGTAGCCTTGGGGTCGGGCTACAATGAGCAGTTCTTC
TRBJ2-2	.	14	.	TRBV2	CASSESLGIGELFF	TGTGCCAGCAGTGAAAGTTTGGGGATAGGGGAGCTGTTTTTT
TRBJ2-3	.	11	.	TRBV6-5	CASRKGDTQYF	TGTGCCAGCAGAAAAGGTGATACGCAGTATTTT
TRBJ1-2	.	13	.	TRBV2	CASSGEGNYGYTF	TGTGCCAGCAGTGGAGAAGGGAACTATGGCTACACCTTC
TRBJ2-3	TRBD2	14	.	TRBV9	CASSLRLAPDTQYF	TGTGCCAGCAGCCTCCGACTAGCCCCAGATACGCAGTATTTT
TRBJ1-2	.	15	once	TRBV10-3	CAISESTGQNYGYTF	TGTGCCATCAGCGAGAGTACCGGACAGAACTATGGCTACACCTTC
TRBJ2-4	TRBD1	12	.	TRBV4-1	CASSQQGDIQYF	TGCGCCAGCAGCCAACAGGGGGACATTCAGTACTTC
TRBJ2-5	.	13	.	TRBV6-5	CASSWGNQETQYF	TGTGCCAGCAGTTGGGGTAACCAAGAGACCCAGTACTTC
TRBJ2-1	TRBD1	16	.	TRBV4-3	CASSRSGQPHYNEQFF	TGCGCCAGCAGCCGATCGGGACAGCCACATTACAATGAGCAGTTCTTC
TRBJ1-5	.	14	.	TRBV19	CASSTWTENQPQHF	TGTGCCAGTAGTACCTGGACGGAGAATCAGCCCCAGCATTTT
TRBJ1-1	.	17	.	TRBV18	CASSPPRRGGDDTEAFF	TGTGCCAGCTCACCTCCACGGCGAGGAGGGGATGACACTGAAGCTTTCTTT
TRBJ1-2	.	11	.	TRBV19	CASSRNYGYTF	TGTGCCAGTAGTAGAAACTATGGCTACACCTTC
TRBJ2-7	.	14	.	TRBV11-2	CASSAEPMGGEQYF	TGTGCCAGCAGCGCCGAACCGATGGGTGGCGAGCAGTACTTC
TRBJ1-4	TRBD1	15	.	TRBV28	CASRPWGQGGEKLFF	TGTGCCAGCAGGCCGTGGGGACAGGGGGGTGAAAAACTGTTTTTT
TRBJ2-1	TRBD1	17	.	TRBV28	CASSPLPGQGSYNEQFF	TGTGCCAGCAGTCCGCTCCCGGGACAGGGTTCATACAATGAGCAGTTCTTC
TRBJ2-7	.	15	.	TRBV7-2	CASSLGPGSTAEQYF	TGTGCCAGCAGCTTAGGGCCGGGGAGTACGGCCGAGCAGTACTTC
TRBJ1-2	.	13	.	TRBV6-1	CASSEGQAYGYTF	TGTGCCAGCAGTGAAGGGCAGGCCTATGGCTACACCTTC
TRBJ2-7	TRBD2	14	.	TRBV7-9	CASSLGGSQYEQYF	TGTGCCAGCAGCTTAGGCGGGAGCCAATACGAGCAGTACTTC
TRBJ1-2	.	13	once	TRBV28	CASSLQGQSGYTF	TGTGCCAGCAGTTTACAAGGACAGTCTGGCTACACCTTC
TRBJ2-2	.	16	.	TRBV15	CATSRIGTGNTGELFF	TGTGCCACCAGCAGAATCGGGACGGGGAACACCGGGGAGCTGTTTTTT
TRBJ2-5	.	14	.	TRBV18	CASSAGATIETQYF	TGTGCCAGCTCAGCAGGGGCCACAATAGAGACCCAGTACTTC
TRBJ2-5	.	14	.	TRBV6-1	CASSQDGLRETQYF	TGTGCCAGCAGTCAGGACGGGCTCCGAGAGACCCAGTACTTC
TRBJ1-6	TRBD1	18	.	TRBV28	CASSSARGQGRINSPLHF	TGTGCCAGCAGTTCCGCAAGGGGACAGGGGCGAATTAATTCACCCCTCCACTTT
TRBJ1-4	.	15	.	TRBV28	CASSPLKGVNEKLFF	TGTGCCAGCAGCCCTCTGAAGGGCGTTAATGAAAAACTGTTTTTT
TRBJ1-6	.	14	.	TRBV7-2	CASSLAYNNSPLHF	TGTGCCAGCAGCTTAGCCTATAATAATTCACCCCTCCACTTT
TRBJ1-3	.	16	.	TRBV16	CASSQVAGSSGNTIYF	TGTGCCAGCAGCCAAGTCGCAGGGTCTTCGGGAAACACCATATATTTT